Following are 25 T cell receptor beta chains from one sample sequenced in a study of blood T cell repertoires in COVID-19. Here immunoSEQ multiplex PCR was the method, and the copy in TCRdb shows in-frame clones only, minus some. The sample includes about 210,000 clones, 65% to 85% of them seen just once. Sequenced input: PBMCs or T cells enriched from blood (not recorded which). The receptors here all came from a man aged 25-45 years with acute COVID-19.

This clone was observed at least ten times. Other DNA sequences of this sample code for an identical CDR3. V gene TRBV9 combines with J gene TRBJ1-3; D is uncertain. Germline V gene lookup returns CDR1 SGDLS and CDR2 YYNGEE. The CDR3 covers 15 residues. V gave up 4 bases and J gave up 2 bases, with 13 bases separating them. The CDR3 region has the DNA TGTGCCAGCAGCTCTAGTGGAGGGACTGGAAACACCATATATTTT. Protein sequence: CASSSSGGTGNTIYF.

The rearrangement uses TRBV6-5 and TRBJ2-7, with D hard to call. Germline CDR1 is MNHEY and CDR2 is SVGAGI. Trimming shortened V by 5 bases and J by 5 bases, and 19 bases separated the two germline ends. The CDR3 consists of 15 residues. CDR3 sequence reads: CASSQTGTLSNEQYF. Written as DNA, the CDR3 is TGTGCCAGCAGTCAGACGGGTACCCTATCCAACGAGCAGTACTTC.

The J gene is TRBJ2-3, the V gene TRBV5-1, with TRBD2 as a possible D gene (6 bases). The CDR3 is 14 amino acids. Germline CDR1 and CDR2: SGHRS and YFSETQ. V was cut by 3 bases and J by 3 bases, with 11 bases left in between. The CDR3 sequence is CASSSPGGTDTQYF. DNA of the CDR3: TGCGCCAGCAGCTCCCCCGGGGGTACAGATACGCAGTATTTT.

This chain joins TRBV12-3 or TRBV12-4 and TRBJ1-3; D gene uncertain. The CDR3 sequence is 13 residues long. V lost 4 bases and J lost 0, with 4 bases in between. The CDR3 reads CASSSYSGNTIYF. The CDR3 DNA follows: TGTGCCAGCAGTTCTTACTCTGGAAACACCATATATTTT.

This sequence joins TRBV2 and TRBJ2-7; D not certain. The length of the CDR3 is 11 residues. CDR1 SNHLY and CDR2 FYNNEI come from the germline V gene. Trimming left V 8 bases short and J 6 bases short, with 11 bases between. Here the CDR3 reads CASSIDSEQYF. CDR3 sequence (DNA): TGTGCCAGCTCTATCGACTCCGAGCAGTACTTC. The full variable domain, completed using reference TRBV2 and TRBJ2-7, is EPEVTQTPSHQVTQMGQEVILRCVPISNHLYFYWYRQILGQKVEFLVSFYNNEISEKSEIFDDQFSVERPDGSNFTLKIRSTKLEDSAMYFCASSIDSEQYFGPGTRLTVT.

The chain is built from TRBV5-6 and TRBJ1-2; a weak D match, TRBD1 (6 bases). CDR3 length: 13 amino acids. Germline CDR1 SGHDT, CDR2 YYEEEE. The V and J ends lost 4 bases and 2 bases respectively, with 9 bases between them. CDR3 coding DNA: TGTGCCAGCAGCCGCGACAGGAACTATGGCTACACCTTC. Protein sequence: CASSRDRNYGYTF.

V is TRBV6-1 and J is TRBJ2-2, with a weak D call TRBD2 (5 bases). This CDR3 comprises 16 residues. The V gene's germline CDR1 is MNHNS and CDR2 SASEGT. V was pared by 3 bases and J by 6 bases, with 17 bases between. The CDR3 reads CASSDPGSKKAGELFF. The CDR3 DNA follows: TGTGCCAGCAGTGACCCGGGGTCAAAAAAAGCCGGGGAGCTGTTTTTT.

This rearrangement joins TRBV5-6 to TRBJ2-7, with D unclear. The CDR3 consists of 14 residues. Germline CDR1 is SGHDT and CDR2 is YYEEEE. Trimming cost V 1 base and J 2 bases, with 10 bases left between them. The CDR3 DNA reads as TGTGCCAGCAGCTTGACTCTCGCCCCCTACGAGCAGTACTTC. Encoded protein: CASSLTLAPYEQYF.

The chain recombines TRBV19 with TRBJ2-7; 7 bases agree with TRBD2. The CDR3 covers 16 residues. J lost 5 bases, V lost 5 bases, and 15 bases had no gene match. Germline CDR1 is LNHDA and CDR2 is SQIVND (reference sequence). The CDR3 is CASSGREGRTQHEQYF. In DNA form, the CDR3 reads TGTGCCAGTAGTGGAAGGGAGGGGCGGACGCAACACGAGCAGTACTTC.

The genes are TRBV9 and TRBJ1-1; D is unclear. V was trimmed by 0 bases and J by 5 bases, leaving 5 bases between them. CDR3 size: 12 residues. In germline, CDR1 is SGDLS, CDR2 YYNGEE. DNA for the CDR3: TGTGCCAGCAGCGTAGTCGGGACTGAAGCTTTCTTT. As protein: CASSVVGTEAFF.

The V call is TRBV9, the J call TRBJ1-5; possibly TRBD1 for D (5 bases). Germline CDR1 SGDLS, CDR2 YYNGEE. The V gene lost 3 bases and the J gene lost 6 bases, with 13 bases spanning the gap. This CDR3 is built from 14 residues. CDR3 sequence reads: CASSEGPVGQPQHF. CDR3 nucleotides: TGTGCCAGCAGCGAGGGGCCAGTAGGTCAGCCCCAGCATTTT.

The V gene is TRBV30, the J gene TRBJ1-2; a weak D match, TRBD1 (5 bases). Germline lookup yields CDR1 GTSNPN and CDR2 SVGIG (reference sequence). This CDR3 has 12 residues. Trimming pared 5 bases from V and 2 bases from J, leaving 9 bases between. In DNA, the CDR3 is TGTGCCTGGGTGGGGGGGAACTATGGCTACACCTTC. It codes for CAWVGGNYGYTF.

V usage is TRBV30 and J usage is TRBJ1-6; 7 bases are shared with TRBD1. After removal of 2 bases from V and 10 bases from J, the junction contained 11 bases not matched to a gene. This CDR3 is 15 amino acids long. CDR1 GTSNPN and CDR2 SVGIG come from the germline V gene (reference sequence). The DNA of the CDR3 is TGTGCCTGGAGTCCCCCCGGGACAGTAGGGTCACCCCTCCACTTT. Amino acids: CAWSPPGTVGSPLHF.

The table lists this clone with many counts. The J gene is TRBJ1-2, the V gene TRBV5-1; no definite D call. V was pared by 0 bases and J by 0 bases, with 6 bases between. From germline, CDR1 is SGHRS and CDR2 YFSETQ. The CDR3 sequence is 14 residues long. This CDR3 is CASSLVNPNYGYTF. In DNA form, the CDR3 reads TGCGCCAGCAGCTTGGTTAATCCTAACTATGGCTACACCTTC.

The chain combines TRBV28 with TRBJ1-4, with D possibly TRBD1 on 5 matching bases. The CDR3 length is 16 residues. V lost 2 bases and J lost 7, with 17 bases in between. Per the germline V gene, CDR1 is MDHEN and CDR2 is SYDVKM. The CDR3: CASSLRLVAGREKLFF. The DNA of the CDR3 is TGTGCCAGCAGTTTACGTCTCGTTGCAGGGCGTGAAAAACTGTTTTTT.

This chain links TRBV11-3 with TRBJ2-3, with 16 nucleotides matching TRBD2. CDR3 length: 17 amino acids. V lost 4 bases to trimming and J lost 4 bases; unmatched junction nucleotides: 5. The germline gives CDR1 SGHNT, CDR2 YENEEA. As DNA, the CDR3 is TGTGCCAGCAGCTGGGGACTAGCGGGGGGGCCTGCAGATACGCAGTATTTT. This sequence encodes CASSWGLAGGPADTQYF.

Here the CDR3 reads CASSRTGGPQPQHF. CDR3 sequence (DNA): TGTGCCAGTAGTCGGACAGGGGGTCCTCAGCCCCAGCATTTT. The chain joins TRBV19 to TRBJ1-5; 10 bases are a match to TRBD1. CDR1 and CDR2 from the germline V gene are LNHDA and SQIVND (reference sequence). Trimming removed 5 bases from V and 6 bases from J; junction bases left unmatched: 4. This CDR3 contains 14 residues.

The chain has TRBV27 and TRBJ1-6, with 8 bases aligning to TRBD1. Germline loops: CDR1 MNHEY, CDR2 SMNVEV (reference sequence). The CDR3 extends over 16 amino acids. The J segment lost 6 bases and the V segment lost 6 bases, leaving 10 bases of the junction unmatched. The CDR3 sequence: CASSLRQGRTNSPLHF. The CDR3, as DNA: TGTGCCAGCAGCCTAAGACAGGGGAGGACTAATTCACCCCTCCACTTT.

CDR3 loop: CASSPWTGNYNEQFF. CDR3 bases: TGTGCCAGCAGCCCTTGGACAGGGAATTACAATGAGCAGTTCTTC. The chain links TRBV3-1 (or the pseudogene TRBV3-2) to TRBJ2-1; 8 bases are shared with TRBD1. V lost 4 bases and J lost 4; bases outside the gene matches: 6. Germline CDR1 and CDR2: LGHDT and YNNKEL (reference sequence). This CDR3 is built from 15 residues.

This rearrangement joins TRBV18 to TRBJ2-1; D is perhaps TRBD1 (5 bases). Germline loops: CDR1 KGHSH, CDR2 LQKENI. There are 15 residues in the CDR3. The V end lost 3 bases, the J end lost 1 base, and 10 bases lay between the germline ends. The CDR3 DNA reads TGTGCCAGCTCACCCAAAAGACAGTCCTACAATGAGCAGTTCTTC. Translating it yields CASSPKRQSYNEQFF.

There are a few counts of this clone. This chain joins TRBV2 and TRBJ1-5, with TRBD1 matching 7 bases. The CDR3 has 13 amino acids. Looked up from germline, CDR1 is SNHLY and CDR2 is FYNNEI. CDR3 bases: TGTGCGCTAAAGGGGGCCTTCAATCAGCCCCAGCATTTT. It codes for CALKGAFNQPQHF.

CDR3 DNA: TGTGCCATCAGTTCCGGGACTTCCCAAGAGACCCAGTACTTC. Translated, it gives CAISSGTSQETQYF. The chain has TRBV10-3 and TRBJ2-5; D is possibly TRBD2 (6 bases). The CDR3 has 14 amino acids. Germline CDR1 is ENHRY and CDR2 is SYGVKD. The V end was cut by 5 bases, the J end by 1 base, with 11 bases between.

The chain joins TRBV6-5 to TRBJ2-7; D unresolved. This CDR3 is 15 amino acids long. V lost 6 bases and J 0 bases, leaving 15 bases between the germline ends. The germline CDR1 and CDR2 sequences are MNHEY and SVGAGI. The CDR3 DNA reads TGTGCCAGCAGGTTGGAGACTCTCAGCTCCTACGAGCAGTACTTC. It encodes CASRLETLSSYEQYF.

The gene calls are TRBV28 and TRBJ1-1; tentative D call: TRBD1 (5 bases). Looked up from germline, CDR1 is MDHEN and CDR2 is SYDVKM. The CDR3 is 15 amino acids. V lost 4 bases and J lost 1, with 13 bases in between. This CDR3 is CASSYGGGTNTEAFF. CDR3 sequence (DNA): TGTGCCAGCAGTTACGGGGGGGGGACGAACACTGAAGCTTTCTTT.

The chain joins TRBV5-1 to TRBJ1-6, with D possibly matching TRBD1 (5 bases). V lost 0 bases and J 5 bases, leaving 12 bases between the germline ends. The CDR3 spans 16 residues. CDR1 is SGHRS and CDR2 is YFSETQ in the germline V gene. CDR3 in DNA: TGCGCCAGCAGCTTGGGTCAGGGAAGCGATAATTCACCCCTCCACTTT. This codes for CASSLGQGSDNSPLHF. Variable domain in full (rest from reference TRBV5-1 and TRBJ1-6): KAGVTQTPRYLIKTRGQQVTLSCSPISGHRSVSWYQQTPGQGLQFLFEYFSETQRNKGNFPGRFSGRQFSNSRSEMNVSTLELGDSALYLCASSLGQGSDNSPLHFGNGTRLTVT.